The 20 T cell receptor beta chains presented below share a single source sample, sequenced in a study of Ad26.COV2.S vaccination and SARS-CoV-2 variants. Libraries were prepared by immunoSEQ multiplex PCR; TCRdb keeps only in-frame clonotypes and omits some of them. This table holds some 190,000 clones, 70% to 90% found once. The material was peripheral blood, obtained after recovery from COVID-19. Receptor source: a human donor who had recovered from COVID-19.

J is TRBJ2-6 and V is TRBV5-6; D ambiguous. The CDR3 sequence is 15 residues long. Between the trimmed V and J ends, which lost 4 bases and 4 bases, there was a span of 12 bases. CDR1 is SGHDT, CDR2 YYEEEE, per germline. CDR3 DNA sequence: TGTGCCAGCAGCCCTAGTCCCCAGGGGGCCAACGTCCTGACTTTC. Translation: CASSPSPQGANVLTF.

This clone has more than one count but fewer than ten. The rearrangement joins TRBV5-4 to TRBJ1-4; D remains ambiguous. V was clipped by 7 bases and J by 2 bases, with 12 bases between them. Germline CDR1 and CDR2: SGHNT and YYREEE (reference sequence). The CDR3 consists of 14 residues. The CDR3 protein is CASPRVGTNEKLFF. The CDR3 DNA reads as TGTGCCAGCCCTCGGGTCGGTACTAATGAAAAACTGTTTTTT. Complete variable domain (other parts from reference TRBV5-4 and TRBJ1-4): ETGVTQSPTHLIKTRGQQVTLRCSSQSGHNTVSWYQQALGQGPQFIFQYYREEENGRGNFPPRFSGLQFPNYSSELNVNALELDDSALYLCASPRVGTNEKLFFGSGTQLSVL.

This clone showed up many times. The gene calls are TRBV5-6 and TRBJ1-2; no definite D call. Germline CDR1 is SGHDT and CDR2 is YYEEEE. V was trimmed by 4 bases and J by 5 bases, leaving 15 bases between them. The CDR3 length is 14 residues. The CDR3 DNA sequence: TGTGCCAGCAGCCCGGGCCCCTCCGGATATGGCTACACCTTC. It is translated as CASSPGPSGYGYTF.

This chain connects TRBV5-1 to TRBJ2-3; D is perhaps TRBD2 (6 bases). Germline V CDR1 and CDR2: SGHRS, YFSETQ. Trimming cost V 0 bases and J 0 bases, with 11 bases left between them. CDR3 length: 16 residues. The CDR3: CASSLGSGTSTDTQYF. The CDR3 DNA reads TGCGCCAGCAGCTTGGGATCCGGGACTAGCACAGATACGCAGTATTTT.

The chain couples TRBV7-8 to TRBJ1-5; D is unclear. Germline CDR1 reads SGHVS; CDR2 reads FQNEAQ. Between the trimmed V and J ends, which lost 5 bases and 2 bases, there was a span of 16 bases. This CDR3 has 16 amino acids. The CDR3 DNA reads TGTGCCAGCAGCCGAGCGGTCTATAACGGCAATCAGCCCCAGCATTTT. It codes for CASSRAVYNGNQPQHF.

This chain joins TRBV19 and TRBJ1-1, with 8 bases identical to TRBD1. There are 14 residues in the CDR3. V lost 4 bases and J lost 4; bases outside the gene matches: 5. CDR1 LNHDA and CDR2 SQIVND come from the germline V gene (reference sequence). In DNA, the CDR3 is TGTGCCAGTAGTACCAATGGACAGGGCACTGAAGCTTTCTTT. It encodes CASSTNGQGTEAFF.

V is TRBV9 and J is TRBJ2-1; 8 positions agree with TRBD2. CDR1 and CDR2 from the germline V gene are SGDLS and YYNGEE. The CDR3 is 15 amino acids. V dropped 0 bases and J dropped 9; count of bases not matched to a gene: 8. CDR3 region: CASSVGSGSMSEQFF. The CDR3 bases are TGTGCCAGCAGCGTAGGAAGCGGGAGTATGAGTGAGCAGTTCTTC.

The rearrangement uses TRBV5-1 and TRBJ2-7; 12 positions agree with TRBD2. In germline, CDR1 is SGHRS, CDR2 YFSETQ. Germline trimming cut 3 bases from V and 4 bases from J; bases unmatched to any gene: 8. The CDR3 runs 16 residues. CDR3 bases: TGCGCCAGCAGCTCCACCGATGGACTAGCGGGATACGAGCAGTACTTC. Its translation: CASSSTDGLAGYEQYF.

This clone was counted a single time. The CDR3 spells CASSPRLGPMNTEAFF. In DNA form, the CDR3 reads TGTGCCAGCTCACCTCGATTAGGGCCTATGAACACTGAAGCTTTCTTT. The J gene is TRBJ1-1, the V gene TRBV18; D is ambiguous. V gave up 3 bases and J gave up 0 bases, with 14 bases separating them. The CDR3 has 16 residues. Germline V gene lookup returns CDR1 KGHSH and CDR2 LQKENI.

J is TRBJ2-1 and V is TRBV9; unclear D gene. V was trimmed by 0 bases and J by 6 bases, leaving 7 bases between them. Germline CDR1 reads SGDLS; CDR2 reads YYNGEE. CDR3 length: 13 amino acids. The CDR3 bases are TGTGCCAGCAGCGTAGGGGAAGGCAATGAGCAGTTCTTC. Its translation: CASSVGEGNEQFF.

The V call is TRBV25-1, the J call TRBJ1-1, with D uncertain. The V end was cut by 1 base, the J end by 0 bases, with 9 bases between. The CDR3 runs 15 residues. CDR1 and CDR2 from the germline V gene are MGHDK and SYGVNS. The CDR3 loop reads CASSESGRMNTEAFF. The CDR3 region has the DNA TGTGCCAGCAGTGAATCGGGCAGGATGAACACTGAAGCTTTCTTT.

V is TRBV19 and J is TRBJ2-7; D is undetermined. V lost 3 bases and J 6 bases, leaving 9 bases between the germline ends. The CDR3 consists of 12 residues. CDR1 is LNHDA, CDR2 SQIVND, per germline (reference sequence). CDR3 amino acids: CASSIAGTEQYF. DNA for the CDR3: TGTGCCAGTAGTATCGCAGGCACCGAGCAGTACTTC.

J is TRBJ2-4 and V is TRBV2, with 7 bases fitting TRBD2. Germline values: CDR1 SNHLY, CDR2 FYNNEI. Trimming removed 3 bases from V and 9 bases from J; junction bases left unmatched: 11. This CDR3 contains 15 residues. CDR3 residues: CASSDLLAASGIQYF. CDR3 in DNA: TGTGCCAGCAGTGACCTCCTAGCGGCCAGCGGCATTCAGTACTTC.

This chain connects TRBV9 to TRBJ2-5, with D perhaps matching TRBD1 or TRBD2 (7 bases each). V was trimmed by 3 bases and J by 3 bases, leaving 18 bases between them. This CDR3 is built from 16 residues. Per germline, CDR1 SGDLS and CDR2 YYNGEE. CDR3 bases: TGTGCCAGCAGCGCCAGCGGGACAGCCAAGAAAGAGACCCAGTACTTC. Protein: CASSASGTAKKETQYF.

The chain has TRBV5-6 and TRBJ1-3; unclear D gene. Germline assignment: CDR1 SGHDT and CDR2 YYEEEE. The CDR3 length is 14 residues. Trimming removed 3 bases at V and 7 bases at J, with 14 bases between. CDR3 coding DNA: TGTGCCAGCAGCTCGGACGGTTGGGGTAACACCATATATTTT. Protein: CASSSDGWGNTIYF. Drawing the rest from reference TRBV5-6 and TRBJ1-3, the complete variable domain is DAGVTQSPTHLIKTRGQQVTLRCSPKSGHDTVSWYQQALGQGPQFIFQYYEEEERQRGNFPDRFSGHQFPNYSSELNVNALLLGDSALYLCASSSDGWGNTIYFGEGSWLTVV.

This sequence joins TRBV11-1 and TRBJ2-5, with 7 bases identical to TRBD1. CDR1 and CDR2 (germline): SGHAT, FQDESV (reference sequence). The CDR3 totals 12 residues. V was clipped by 5 bases and J by 12 bases; unmatched bases: 9. The CDR3 spells CASSPSDRVEYF. As DNA, the CDR3 is TGTGCCAGCAGCCCCTCCGACAGGGTAGAGTACTTC.

V gene TRBV2 combines with J gene TRBJ1-5; 7 positions match TRBD1. Germline lookup yields CDR1 SNHLY and CDR2 FYNNEI. The CDR3 extends over 17 amino acids. V lost 1 base, J lost 3 bases, and 9 bases stayed unmatched. CDR3 residues: CASSEGEGQRLNQPQHF. In nucleotides, the CDR3 is TGTGCCAGCAGTGAAGGGGAGGGACAGAGACTCAATCAGCCCCAGCATTTT.

This chain uses TRBV12-5 with TRBJ1-2; no firm D call. The CDR3 covers 13 residues. Germline-derived CDR1 and CDR2 are LGHNT and FRNRAP. The V and J ends lost 3 bases and 0 bases respectively, with 5 bases between them. The CDR3 DNA reads as TGTGCTAGTGGTTTTAACCCTAACTATGGCTACACCTTC. Residues: CASGFNPNYGYTF. The complete variable domain, with remaining parts taken from reference TRBV12-5 and TRBJ1-2, reads DARVTQTPRHKVTEMGQEVTMRCQPILGHNTVFWYRQTMMQGLELLAYFRNRAPLDDSGMPKDRFSAEMPDATLATLKIQPSEPRDSAVYFCASGFNPNYGYTFGSGTRLTVV.

The chain joins TRBV29-1 to TRBJ1-4, with D perhaps TRBD1 (6 bases). Per the germline V gene, CDR1 is SQVTM and CDR2 is ANQGSEA. Trimming left V 7 bases short and J 0 bases short, with 6 bases between. The CDR3 is 12 amino acids. This chain's CDR3 is CSGQATNEKLFF. The CDR3 nucleotides read TGCAGCGGACAGGCAACTAATGAAAAACTGTTTTTT.

This chain uses TRBV2 with TRBJ1-2; TRBD1 matches at 8 bases. Germline values: CDR1 SNHLY, CDR2 FYNNEI. V lost 7 bases and J lost 4; bases outside the gene matches: 5. The CDR3 length is 13 residues. CDR3 in amino acids: CASKVGQGYGYTF. The DNA for the CDR3 is TGTGCCAGCAAAGTTGGACAGGGCTATGGCTACACCTTC.